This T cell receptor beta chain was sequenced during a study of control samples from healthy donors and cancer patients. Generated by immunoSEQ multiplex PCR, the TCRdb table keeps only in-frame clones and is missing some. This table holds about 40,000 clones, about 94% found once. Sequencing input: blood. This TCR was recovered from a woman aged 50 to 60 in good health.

The DNA for the CDR3 is TGTGCCAGCAGCCAGACAGGGGGGGCAAGGACCGGGGAGCTGTTTTTT. It specifies CASSQTGGARTGELFF. This rearrangement joins TRBV3-1 (or the pseudogene TRBV3-2) to TRBJ2-2, with 9 bases identical to TRBD1. The V gene's germline CDR1 is LGHDT and CDR2 YNNKEL (reference sequence). V shed 3 bases, J shed 5 bases, and the junction held 7 bases outside the gene matches. The CDR3 consists of 16 residues.